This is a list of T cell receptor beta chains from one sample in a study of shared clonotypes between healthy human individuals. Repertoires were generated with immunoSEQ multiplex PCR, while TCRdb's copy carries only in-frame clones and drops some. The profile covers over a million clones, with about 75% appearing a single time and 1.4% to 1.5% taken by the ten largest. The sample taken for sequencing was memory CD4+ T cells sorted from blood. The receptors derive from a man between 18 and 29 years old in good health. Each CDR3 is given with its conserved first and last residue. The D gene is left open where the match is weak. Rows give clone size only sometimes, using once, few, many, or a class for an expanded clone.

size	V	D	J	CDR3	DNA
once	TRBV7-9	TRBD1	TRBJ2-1	CASSAPGQGGYNEQFF	TGTGCCAGCAGCGCACCGGGACAGGGGGGTTACAATGAGCAGTTCTTC
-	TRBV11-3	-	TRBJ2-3	CASSQQGGGTDTQYF	TGTGCCAGCAGCCAACAGGGTGGTGGAACAGATACGCAGTATTTT
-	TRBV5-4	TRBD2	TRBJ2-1	CASSETSGTYNEQFF	TGTGCCAGCAGCGAAACTAGCGGGACTTACAATGAGCAGTTCTTC
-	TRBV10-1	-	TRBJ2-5	CASSEGQETQYF	TGCGCCAGCAGTGAGGGCCAAGAGACCCAGTACTTC
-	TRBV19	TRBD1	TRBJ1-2	CASSIPGQGDYGYTF	TGTGCCAGTAGTATCCCCGGACAGGGGGACTATGGCTACACCTTC
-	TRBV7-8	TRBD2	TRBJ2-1	CASSGPRSGGNYNEQFF	TGTGCCAGCAGCGGACCCCGGAGCGGGGGGAATTACAATGAGCAGTTCTTC
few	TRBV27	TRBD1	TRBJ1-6	CASSVMGQTGSPLHF	TGTGCCAGCAGTGTAATGGGACAGACGGGATCACCCCTCCACTTT
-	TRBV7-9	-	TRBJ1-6	CASSLRGIQNSPLHF	TGTGCCAGCAGCTTACGGGGCATTCAAAATTCACCCCTCCACTTT
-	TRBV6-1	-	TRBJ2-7	CASSENRYSYEQYF	TGTGCCAGCAGTGAAAACAGGTACTCGTACGAGCAGTACTTC
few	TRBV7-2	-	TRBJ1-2	CASSFSGPHGYTF	TGTGCCAGCAGCTTCTCCGGGCCGCATGGCTACACCTTC
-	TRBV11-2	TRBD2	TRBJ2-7	CASSSGLEIYEQYF	TGTGCCAGCAGCTCGGGACTAGAAATATACGAGCAGTACTTC
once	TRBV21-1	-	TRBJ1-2	CASSPLVPSSYGYTF	TGTGCCAGCAGCCCTCTTGTCCCGTCCTCCTATGGCTACACCTTC
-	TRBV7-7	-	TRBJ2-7	CASSLGVSATTDEQYF	TGTGCTAGCAGCTTAGGGGTTAGCGCTACAACGGATGAGCAGTACTTC